This T cell receptor beta chain originates from a study of shared clonotypes between healthy human individuals. Sequencing used immunoSEQ multiplex PCR; TCRdb keeps in-frame clones, though not all of them. The repertoire holds about 980,000 clones, with over 60% as singletons. The CDR3 is 13 amino acids. V shed 4 bases, J shed 1 base, and the junction held 3 bases outside the gene matches. CDR1 and CDR2 from the germline V gene are GTSNPN and SVGIG (reference sequence). This chain links TRBV30 with TRBJ1-1; 7 bases agree with TRBD1. The clonotype comes from a man aged 18 to 35 in good health. What was sequenced was memory CD4+ T cells sorted from blood. The subset was: CD45RA-negative fraction. CDR3 DNA sequence: TGTGCCTGGACGGGACAGCCGAACACTGAAGCTTTCTTT. This translates into CAWTGQPNTEAFF. Full variable domain (outside the CDR3, taken from reference TRBV30 and TRBJ1-1): SQTIHQWPATLVQPVGSPLSLECTVEGTSNPNLYWYRQAAGRGLQLLFYSVGIGQISSEVPQNLSASRPQDRQFILSSKKLLLSDSGFYLCAWTGQPNTEAFFGQGTRLTVV.